The 31 T cell receptor gamma chains in this list originate from one sample, sequenced in a study of Vδ1+ human thymocytes. Whole-study findings and limits: Thymic TRG and TRD repertoires appeared highly polyclonal, with Gaussian CDR3 length distributions.

These receptors have no known antigen. Extracted RNA was reverse transcribed into cDNA. Pooled V-gene forward primers with one constant-region reverse primer generated the CDR3 amplicons by multiplex PCR. TCRdb re-identified clones in the multiplex PCR reads via CATT. The sample contains 9,500 to 13,000 gamma-chain clones, about 47% of which appear only once. The sample taken for sequencing was Vdelta1+ gamma-delta thymocytes from the thymus. Subset meaning: FACS-sorted CD3+ TCRalphabeta- TCRVdelta1+ TCRVdelta2- thymocytes. Receptors originate from a boy in the first two years of life who had congenital heart surgery.

The J segment was not called; the V segment is TRGV1. TRGV1 has ORF status, its function being uncertain. There are 10 residues in the CDR3. CDR3 bases: TGTGCCACCTGGGACAGGCTCCCACTCTTT. Translation gives CATWDRLPLF.

This chain links TRGV4 with TRGJ1 or TRGJ2. Germline assignment: CDR1 EGSTGY and CDR2 YDSYTSSV. Trimming cost V 1 base and J 13 bases; bases outside gene matches: 4. The CDR3 has 10 amino acids. The DNA of the CDR3 is TGTGCCACCTGGGATGGCCCAAAACTCTTT. Protein product: CATWDGPKLF.

This clone was seen more than once but under ten times. The V and J genes are TRGV4 and TRGJ1 or TRGJ2. The CDR3 length is 12 residues. V shed 1 base, J shed 8 bases, and the junction held 5 bases outside the gene matches. Germline V gene lookup returns CDR1 EGSTGY and CDR2 YDSYTSSV. In DNA, the CDR3 is TGTGCCACCTGGGATGGATGCGATAAGAAACTCTTT. Protein sequence: CATWDGCDKKLF.

This clone occurred a few times. The V call is TRGV4, the J call TRGJ1 or TRGJ2. CDR1 and CDR2 from the germline V gene are EGSTGY and YDSYTSSV. The CDR3 extends over 13 amino acids. Trimming at V came to 3 bases and at J to 2 bases, leaving 4 bases not matched to a gene. CDR3 region: CATWDPHYYKKLF. CDR3 nucleotides: TGTGCCACCTGGGATCCGCATTATTATAAGAAACTCTTT.

The V gene is TRGV9, the J gene TRGJ1 or TRGJ2. The CDR3 is 14 amino acids. Germline CDR1 GITISATS, CDR2 ISYDGTV (reference sequence). V trimming: 0 bases; J trimming: 12 bases; junction bases outside the gene matches: 14. The CDR3 DNA follows: TGTGCCTTGTGGGAGGTGTCCCCTAACGGGAGGAAACTCTTT. Amino acid sequence: CALWEVSPNGRKLF.

The rearrangement uses TRGV4 and TRGJ1 or TRGJ2. This CDR3 comprises 12 residues. V dropped 6 bases and J dropped 8; count of bases not matched to a gene: 10. The germline V gene has CDR1 EGSTGY and CDR2 YDSYTSSV. CDR3 DNA: TGTGCCACCTGGCCCCGTATCGATAAGAAACTCTTT. This translates into CATWPRIDKKLF.

The J gene was recorded as TRGJ1 or TRGJ2; no V gene was called. The CDR3 sequence is 15 residues long. CDR3 sequence: CATWDRPSNYYKKLF. The CDR3 bases are TGTGCCACCTGGGACAGGCCCTCCAATTATTATAAGAAACTATTT.

The chain joins TRGV5 to TRGJ1 or TRGJ2. As TCRdb names no J gene, one was assigned here on the basis of a DNA match to germline. The germline CDR1 and CDR2 sequences are VINAFY and YDVSNSKD. The CDR3 has 13 residues. Germline trimming cut 0 bases from V and 7 bases from J; bases unmatched to any gene: 6. CDR3 amino acids: CATWDRHPYKKLF. The CDR3 DNA follows: TGTGCCACCTGGGACAGGCATCCCTATAAGAAACTCTTT.

The chain joins TRGV5 to TRGJ1 or TRGJ2. TCRdb is silent on the J gene; assignment here came from matching the DNA to germline. Unmatched junction bases numbered 6, after V lost 0 bases and J lost 7 bases. Germline CDR1 VINAFY, CDR2 YDVSNSKD. The CDR3 is made up of 13 amino acids. The CDR3 DNA reads as TGTGCCACCTGGGACAGGCTCTGGTATAAGAAACTCTTT. Amino acids: CATWDRLWYKKLF.

No V gene was called, though TRGJP was called as the J gene. The CDR3 is made up of 18 amino acids. CDR3 protein: CALWEVRLTRLGKKIKVF. DNA of the CDR3: TGTGCCTTGTGGGAGGTGCGTCTCACGCGGTTGGGCAAAAAAATCAAGGTATTT.

V is TRGV2 and J is TRGJ1 or TRGJ2. Here the J gene was assigned by germline matching of the DNA, as TCRdb has none. Unmatched junction bases numbered 4, after V lost 0 bases and J lost 5 bases. Germline assignment: CDR1 EGSNGY and CDR2 YDSYNSKV. CDR3 size: 13 residues. The CDR3: CATWDGHDYKKLF. CDR3 nucleotides: TGTGCCACCTGGGACGGGCACGATTATAAGAAACTCTTT.

This clone was seen only once. The V gene is TRGV4, the J gene TRGJ1 or TRGJ2. TCRdb carries no J gene annotation; the J gene was assigned here by matching the DNA with germline. V shed 9 bases, J shed 2 bases, and the junction held 19 bases outside the gene matches. Germline V lookup: CDR1 EGSTGY, CDR2 YDSYTSSV. There are 16 residues in the CDR3. In nucleotides, the CDR3 is TGTGCCACCCGTTGGGGAAGAGTTACTGATTATTATAAGAAACTCTTT. It codes for CATRWGRVTDYYKKLF.

V usage is TRGV3 and J usage is TRGJ1 or TRGJ2. The J gene comes from matching the DNA to germline here; TCRdb lacks it. The CDR3 covers 14 residues. Germline-derived CDR1 and CDR2 are VTNTFY and YDVSTARD (reference sequence). J was trimmed by 6 bases and V by 0 bases; bases with no gene match: 8. The CDR3 nucleotides read TGTGCCACCTGGGACAGGCGATTAATTTATAAGAAACTCTTT. It specifies CATWDRRLIYKKLF.

The chain links TRGV4 to TRGJ1 or TRGJ2. TCRdb carries no J gene annotation; the J gene was assigned here by matching the DNA with germline. CDR1 is EGSTGY and CDR2 is YDSYTSSV in the germline V gene. With V trimmed by 1 base and J by 7 bases, 10 bases remained unmatched. The CDR3 has 14 amino acids. CDR3 protein: CATWDGPTGYKKLF. The CDR3 nucleotides read TGTGCCACCTGGGATGGTCCCACGGGGTATAAGAAACTCTTT.

The chain recombines TRGV5 with TRGJ1 or TRGJ2. The J gene was missing in TCRdb and was found by matching the end of the DNA to germline. V lost 4 bases, J lost 7 bases, and 10 bases stayed unmatched. Germline-derived CDR1 and CDR2 are VINAFY and YDVSNSKD. The CDR3 length is 13 residues. The CDR3 loop is CATWERPRYKKLF. Here the CDR3 DNA reads TGTGCCACCTGGGAGAGACCTCGATATAAGAAACTCTTT.

This clone was detected only a few times. V gene TRGV8 combines with J gene TRGJ1 or TRGJ2. After removal of 5 bases from V and 5 bases from J, the junction contained 3 bases not matched to a gene. The CDR3 spans 11 residues. CDR1 and CDR2 from the germline V gene are VENAVY and YDSYNSRV. Here the CDR3 DNA reads TGTGCCACCTGGGCCAATTATAAGAAACTCTTT. This translates into CATWANYKKLF.

This clone was counted between two and nine times. The genes are TRGV9 and TRGJ1 or TRGJ2. The CDR3 is 13 amino acids. CDR1 is GITISATS and CDR2 is ISYDGTV in the germline V gene (reference sequence). Losses at the gene ends were 4 bases for V and 5 bases for J; bases not matched to a gene: 8. In DNA form, the CDR3 reads TGTGCCTTGTGGGATCTAGGGGATTATAAGAAACTCTTT. As protein: CALWDLGDYKKLF.

About this clone: One end of the junction fails to match germline, which may point to a read error. The chain is built from TRGV8 and TRGJP2. TCRdb gives no J gene; it was assigned here by matching the DNA to germline. There are 14 residues in the CDR3. From germline, CDR1 is VENAVY and CDR2 YDSYNSRV. The CDR3 loop reads CATRDFGSDWIKTF. The CDR3 DNA is TGTGCCACCAGGGATTTCGGTAGTGATTGGATCAAGACGTTT.

This rearrangement joins TRGV9 to TRGJ1 or TRGJ2. The J gene comes from matching the DNA to germline here; TCRdb lacks it. The ends lost 0 bases at V and 6 bases at J; junction bases unmatched: 5. CDR1 is GITISATS and CDR2 is ISYDGTV in the germline V gene (reference sequence). The CDR3 consists of 13 residues. The CDR3 bases are TGTGCCTTGTGGGAGGTGCTCGTTTATAAGAAACTCTTT. It is translated as CALWEVLVYKKLF.

This chain uses TRGV4 with TRGJ1 or TRGJ2. The J gene, not given by TCRdb, was assigned here from a germline match of the nucleotide sequence. With 2 bases clipped from V and 7 bases from J, the junction kept 11 bases outside the gene matches. Germline V gene data show CDR1 as EGSTGY and CDR2 as YDSYTSSV. This CDR3 has 14 residues. CDR3 DNA sequence: TGTGCCACCTGGGATGAGAGGTTGGGGTATAAGAAACTCTTT. Its translation is CATWDERLGYKKLF.

This chain uses TRGV4 with TRGJ1 or TRGJ2. CDR1 is EGSTGY, CDR2 YDSYTSSV, per germline. The CDR3 covers 13 residues. Germline trimming cut 3 bases from V and 12 bases from J; bases unmatched to any gene: 14. The CDR3 region has the DNA TGTGCCACCTGGGATCATTATGTGAAACGGAAACTCTTT. This encodes CATWDHYVKRKLF.

The chain has TRGV4 and TRGJ1 or TRGJ2. Matching the DNA to germline supplied the J gene, which TCRdb does not give. With V trimmed by 2 bases and J by 6 bases, 7 bases remained unmatched. The CDR3 is made up of 13 amino acids. CDR1 is EGSTGY, CDR2 YDSYTSSV, per germline. The CDR3 DNA sequence: TGTGCCACCTGGGATGAAGCGGTTTATAAGAAACTCTTT. Translating it yields CATWDEAVYKKLF.

The chain carries TRGV5P and TRGJ1 or TRGJ2. TCRdb records no J gene; here it was assigned by comparing the DNA to germline. TRGV5P is termed a pseudogene. The CDR3 is 13 amino acids. CDR3 nucleotides: TGTGCCACCTGGGGGGGGGATTATTATAAGAAACTCTTT. Protein: CATWGGDYYKKLF.

This clone was observed a handful of times. The chain couples TRGV9 to TRGJ1 or TRGJ2. Germline values: CDR1 GITISATS, CDR2 ISYDGTV (reference sequence). The CDR3 extends over 13 amino acids. The junction had 8 bases not matched to a gene; V was cut back by 4 bases and J by 5 bases. CDR3 nucleotide sequence: TGTGCCTTGTGGGATACAAGGGATTATAAGAAACTCTTT. Protein sequence: CALWDTRDYKKLF.

The V and J genes are TRGV4 and TRGJ1 or TRGJ2. The V gene end was trimmed by 12 bases and the J gene end by 9 bases; junction bases not matched to a gene: 8. The CDR3 has 9 amino acids. Germline V CDR1 and CDR2: EGSTGY, YDSYTSSV. CDR3 residues: CADGVKKLF. The CDR3 DNA is TGTGCCGACGGGGTTAAGAAACTCTTT.

The rearrangement uses TRGV2 and TRGJP. No J segment appears in TCRdb, so it was assigned here by matching the sequence to germline. CDR1 EGSNGY and CDR2 YDSYNSKV come from the germline V gene. This CDR3 spans 15 amino acids. The V gene end was trimmed by 2 bases and the J gene end by 7 bases; junction bases not matched to a gene: 2. In nucleotides, the CDR3 is TGTGCCACCTGGGACGCGGAGTTGGGCAAAAAAATCAAGGTATTT. The encoded protein is CATWDAELGKKIKVF.

The J gene is TRGJ1 or TRGJ2, the V gene TRGV5. As TCRdb names no J gene, one was assigned here on the basis of a DNA match to germline. The CDR3 runs 16 residues. Germline V CDR1 and CDR2: VINAFY, YDVSNSKD. J was trimmed by 0 bases and V by 0 bases; bases with no gene match: 8. DNA for the CDR3: TGTGCCACCTGGGACAGGCGGGTATTGAATTATTATAAGAAACTCTTT. Its translation: CATWDRRVLNYYKKLF.

V and J are TRGV3 and TRGJ1 or TRGJ2. The J gene comes from matching the DNA to germline here; TCRdb lacks it. Germline-derived CDR1 and CDR2 are VTNTFY and YDVSTARD (reference sequence). V trimming: 2 bases; J trimming: 3 bases; junction bases outside the gene matches: 4. The length of the CDR3 is 13 residues. CDR3 bases: TGTGCCACCTGGGACACGACTTATTATAAGAAACTCTTT. Its translation: CATWDTTYYKKLF.

This clone was counted a few times. This chain links TRGV4 with TRGJ1 or TRGJ2. Germline V CDR1 and CDR2: EGSTGY, YDSYTSSV. V gave up 4 bases and J gave up 11 bases; unmatched junction bases: 11. The CDR3 loop spans 12 amino acids. The CDR3: CATWDGVWEKLF. CDR3 nucleotides: TGTGCCACCTGGGACGGAGTCTGGGAGAAACTCTTT.

This clone has a handful of counts. The chain joins TRGV5 to TRGJ1 or TRGJ2. Germline-derived CDR1 and CDR2 are VINAFY and YDVSNSKD. The CDR3 has 13 amino acids. With 3 bases clipped from V and 3 bases from J, the junction kept 5 bases outside the gene matches. CDR3 bases: TGTGCCACCTGGGACGCCGCTTATTATAAGAAACTCTTT. Amino acid sequence: CATWDAAYYKKLF.

The V call is TRGV9, the J call TRGJ1 or TRGJ2. J gave up 9 bases and V 1 base, and 9 bases lay outside the gene matches. The CDR3 covers 13 residues. Looked up from germline, CDR1 is GITISATS and CDR2 is ISYDGTV (reference sequence). In DNA form, the CDR3 reads TGTGCCTTGTGGGAGGTCTCTCACCGTAAGAAACTCTTT. It encodes CALWEVSHRKKLF.